This T cell receptor (beta chain) was observed in a study of cytomegalovirus exposure and HLA in healthy donors. Study-wide results and limits: Among the sequence variants, a highly shared cluster was likely an artifact of sequencing.

The PCR contained 60 Vbeta and 13 Jbeta primers. Repertoires were generated with immunoSEQ multiplex PCR, while TCRdb's copy carries only in-frame clones and drops some. The sample shows some 140,000 clones, 74% of them seen only once. Looked up from germline, CDR1 is SGHDT and CDR2 is YYEEEE. The length of the CDR3 is 15 residues. Losses at the gene ends were 2 bases for V and 5 bases for J; bases not matched to a gene: 5. As concerns this clone: The antigen remains unidentified.

J is TRBJ2-3 and V is TRBV5-6, with 10 bases aligning to TRBD2. The receptor comes from a man in his thirties or forties in good health and CMV-seronegative. Sequencing used PBMCs. Written as DNA, the CDR3 is TGTGCCAGCAGCTTAGCGGGGGGGCCAGGAGATACGCAGTATTTT. Translation: CASSLAGGPGDTQYF.